This T cell receptor beta chain was identified during a study of blood T cell repertoires in COVID-19. Germline V gives CDR1 SGHNT, CDR2 YYREEE (reference sequence). The V and J ends lost 4 bases and 5 bases, in that order; junction bases with no gene match: 7. The CDR3 runs 16 residues. This clone has a handful of counts. Generated by immunoSEQ multiplex PCR, the TCRdb table keeps only in-frame clones and is missing some. Among approximately 290,000 clones listed, about 89% were seen once. The sequence derives from a man in his thirties or forties with acute or convalescent COVID-19. The chain uses TRBV5-4 and TRBJ2-3; 13 bases fit TRBD2. The sequencing sample was made of peripheral blood. The CDR3: CASSPRTSGGIDTQYF. The CDR3 DNA is TGTGCCAGCAGCCCGCGGACTAGCGGGGGAATAGATACGCAGTATTTT.